The T cell receptor (beta chain) described here comes from a study of cytomegalovirus exposure and HLA in healthy donors. Study information: Findings of an earlier analysis included 110 million or so unique TCR beta sequences from 180 million or so T cells. Study results and limitations: Evidence from a later analysis indicated that most CMV-associated TCR beta chains looked HLA-restricted.

Germline lookup yields CDR1 SGHNT and CDR2 YYREEE (reference sequence). The CDR3 length is 16 residues. V shed 2 bases and J 7 bases; nucleotides not matched to a gene: 10. For this clone: Its antigen is undetermined.

Primers included in the PCR were 60 Vbeta and 13 Jbeta primers. Measured with immunoSEQ multiplex PCR; TCRdb has only the in-frame clones, and not every one. The sample totals about 64,000 clones. Sequencing used PBMCs. The chain combines TRBV5-4 with TRBJ2-7; TRBD2 aligns across 12 bases. The sequence derives from a woman aged 18 to 35 in good health and CMV-seronegative. The DNA of the CDR3 is TGTGCCAGCAGCTTCAGGAGACTAGCGGGAGAGAGGGAGCAGTACTTC. Translation gives CASSFRRLAGEREQYF.